The T cell receptor beta chain described here comes from a study of T cell responses to AZD1222 COVID-19 vaccine. Whole-study findings and limits: Variant regions that are unmutated are reportedly the target of nearly half of spike-specific TCRs.

The germline V gene has CDR1 SGHKS and CDR2 YYEKEE (reference sequence). The V and J ends lost 4 bases and 7 bases respectively, with 9 bases between them. The CDR3 is made up of 11 amino acids. A word on this clone: Its antigen is not known.

Clones were read by immunoSEQ multiplex PCR, and TCRdb kept only the in-frame ones, dropping some. Among 180,000 or so clones listed, 85% to 95% were seen once. This clonotype was obtained from an adult who received the AZD1222 COVID-19 vaccine. This chain links TRBV5-5 with TRBJ2-7, with no clear D. Sequences were derived from peripheral blood, sampled 28 days after the second AZD1222 dose. The CDR3 loop is CASSRTGEQYF. The DNA of the CDR3 is TGTGCCAGCAGCCGGACCGGGGAGCAGTACTTC.